The clone carrying this T cell receptor (beta chain) was counted at least ten times. TCRdb used MiXCR to reprocess the reads, holding one entry per CDR3 protein. Found here are 170,000 or so distinct CDR3 sequences, around 14% of them singletons; the top ten hold around 27%. This entry comes from a study of T cell repertoires in cytomegalovirus infection. Looking at the study overall: CMV infection and matching HLA type were both indicated by public TCR beta signatures.

The V end was cut by 2 bases, the J end by 2 bases, with 12 bases between. CDR3 length: 15 amino acids. CDR1 is SGHTA, CDR2 FQGNSA, per germline. This clonotype originated in a human donor in good health (CMV status not recorded). Some clones in this sample may be carry-over from other donors' samples. The V and J genes are TRBV7-2 and TRBJ1-2, with D possibly TRBD1 on 6 matching bases. Sequenced sample: PBMCs. Here the CDR3 reads CASSLNQGQNYGYTF. The CDR3, as DNA: TGTGCCAGCAGCTTAAATCAGGGGCAAAACTATGGCTACACCTTC. The full variable domain, rest sourced from reference TRBV7-2 and TRBJ1-2, is GAGVSQSPSNKVTEKGKDVELRCDPISGHTALYWYRQSLGQGLEFLIYFQGNSAPDKSGLPSDRFSAERTGGSVSTLTIQRTQQEDSAVYLCASSLNQGQNYGYTFGSGTRLTVV.